What follows is one TCR beta chain and its context. In this CDR3 the conserved last residue, phenylalanine or tryptophan, is missing, so a read error is likely. The limits of the CDR3 on the DNA are not certain, so only TCRdb's listed CDR3 is given. The CDR3 contains 16 residues when both ends are counted. The germline gives CDR1 MGHRA, CDR2 YSYEKL. The record originates from a study of T cells in Graves' hyperthyroidism and ophthalmopathy. It was RNA transcripts that yielded the amplified TCR beta CDR3 regions. The TCR CDR3 was amplified in a first-round RT-PCR using the HTBI primer set. TCRdb called the multiplex PCR reads again in MiXCR, with one record for every CDR3 protein. Altogether around 290,000 distinct CDR3 sequences are present, roughly 13% being singletons, with the ten largest covering 7.9%.

The TCR was taken from a woman in her thirties or forties with Graves' hyperthyroidism. This chain connects TRBV4-1 to TRBJ1-5. The material sequenced was blood. This CDR3 reads CASSRGQDYSNQPEHL.